The entry that follows covers one T cell receptor beta chain sequence. V lost 6 bases and J lost 0; bases outside the gene matches: 5. The CDR3 covers 14 residues. Germline CDR1 reads SEHNR; CDR2 reads FQNEAQ (reference sequence). The data stem from a study of shared clonotypes between healthy human individuals. TCRdb's copy holds only in-frame clones and misses some; the assay was immunoSEQ multiplex PCR. In the table there are under 1,100,000 clones, around 76% of which are singletons. Sample: memory CD4+ T cells sorted from blood. Subset given: CD45RA-negative fraction. The genes are TRBV7-9 and TRBJ2-7; 7 nucleotides agree with TRBD2. The sequence was collected from a man between 18 and 29 years old in good health. CDR3 in DNA: TGTGCCAGCAGTTCTCGGACTAGCTCCTACGAGCAGTACTTC. It translates to CASSSRTSSYEQYF.